This T cell receptor beta chain was sequenced during a study of blood T cell repertoires in COVID-19. Across the whole study: The samples span acute and convalescent COVID-19 from the United States, Italy and Spain. Sources were T cells, B-cell-depleted T cells, or PBMCs; the material itself was cDNA or gDNA.

Original analysis: Nucleated cell counts were estimated from reference gene primer amplification. The protocol was immunoSEQ multiplex PCR, while the TCRdb copy is restricted to in-frame clones and leaves out a portion. From that table come the V and J calls and clone size; the DNA was used to work out D and trimming. In the table there are about 74,000 clones, approximately 86% of which are singletons. Trimming cost V 4 bases and J 3 bases, with 12 bases left between them. The CDR3 has 14 residues. Germline CDR1 WSHSY, CDR2 SAAADI. The chain has TRBV10-2 and TRBJ1-1, with D hard to call. This TCR was sampled from a woman of 80 years or more with acute or convalescent COVID-19. The material sequenced was peripheral blood. The DNA of the CDR3 is TGCGCCAGCAGTGGAGGTCATGCTTACACTGAAGCTTTCTTT. Protein product: CASSGGHAYTEAFF.